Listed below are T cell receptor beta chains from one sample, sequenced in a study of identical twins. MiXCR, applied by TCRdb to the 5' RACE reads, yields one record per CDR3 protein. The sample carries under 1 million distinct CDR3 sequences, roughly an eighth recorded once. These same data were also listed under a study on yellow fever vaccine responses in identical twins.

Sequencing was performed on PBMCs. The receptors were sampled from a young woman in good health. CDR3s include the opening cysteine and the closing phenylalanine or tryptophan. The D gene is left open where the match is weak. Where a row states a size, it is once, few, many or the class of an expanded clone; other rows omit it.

CASSPRSGSGGYGYTF	TGTGCCAGCAGCCCCCGAAGCGGCAGTGGAGGGTATGGCTACACCTTC	TRBV5-4	NA	few	TRBJ1-2
CASSLVRGREKLFF	TGTGCCAGCAGCTTAGTCCGGGGGCGCGAAAAACTGTTTTTT	TRBV7-9	NA	few	TRBJ1-4
CASSPGPLGEQYF	TGTGCCAGCAGCCCGGGACCTCTGGGCGAGCAGTACTTC	TRBV9	NA	NA	TRBJ2-7
CASRPNPLGADTQYF	TGTGCCAGCAGGCCCAACCCCCTTGGGGCAGATACGCAGTATTTT	TRBV7-2	NA	once	TRBJ2-3
CASSFDASGTDTQYF	TGTGCCAGCAGCTTCGACGCCAGCGGCACAGATACGCAGTATTTT	TRBV7-8	NA	NA	TRBJ2-3
CASSPRLAGTYNEQFF	TGTGCCAGCAGCCCCCGACTAGCGGGAACCTACAATGAGCAGTTCTTC	TRBV9	TRBD2	many	TRBJ2-1
CATNFWAGGPSETQYF	TGTGCCACCAATTTTTGGGCGGGGGGGCCTTCAGAGACCCAGTACTTC	TRBV7-2	TRBD2	few	TRBJ2-5
CASTKTGQALYNEQFF	TGTGCCAGCACCAAAACAGGGCAGGCGCTCTACAATGAGCAGTTCTTC	TRBV28	NA	many	TRBJ2-1
CSARQGSNEKLFF	TGCAGTGCTAGACAGGGATCTAATGAAAAACTGTTTTTT	TRBV20-1	NA	few	TRBJ1-4
CSGKEQGFSGRGSGNEQFF	TGCAGCGGGAAAGAACAGGGGTTTAGCGGGAGAGGGTCGGGCAATGAGCAGTTCTTC	TRBV29-1	TRBD2	NA	TRBJ2-1
CASRDREYTEAFF	TGTGCCAGCAGGGACAGGGAGTACACTGAAGCTTTCTTT	TRBV5-5	TRBD1	NA	TRBJ1-1
CASSVGTAGTGPLHF	TGCGCCAGCAGCGTCGGGACCGCCGGAACTGGTCCCCTCCACTTT	TRBV5-1	NA	many	TRBJ1-6
CSVEDLTSGGTYEQYF	TGCAGCGTTGAAGATCTCACTAGCGGAGGGACCTACGAGCAGTACTTC	TRBV29-1	TRBD2	NA	TRBJ2-7
CASGLTGATNEKLFF	TGCGCCAGCGGCTTGACAGGCGCAACTAATGAAAAACTGTTTTTT	TRBV5-1	NA	NA	TRBJ1-4
CASSESRNTEAFF	TGCGCCAGCAGTGAGTCTCGTAACACTGAAGCTTTCTTT	TRBV10-2	NA	few	TRBJ1-1
CASSPLSGSENIQYF	TGTGCCAGCAGCCCCCTGTCCGGGAGTGAAAACATTCAGTACTTC	TRBV7-2	NA	NA	TRBJ2-4
CASGVGGRPNNEQFF	TGTGCCAGCGGAGTTGGAGGACGCCCGAACAATGAGCAGTTCTTC	TRBV3-1	NA	few	TRBJ2-1
CATLNLRNTGELFF	TGCGCCACCCTGAACCTTAGGAACACCGGGGAGCTGTTTTTT	TRBV10-2	NA	NA	TRBJ2-2
CATRDREGEPQHF	TGTGCCACCAGGGACAGGGAGGGAGAGCCCCAGCATTTT	TRBV24-1	TRBD1	many	TRBJ1-5
CASSFEGINQPQHF	TGTGCCAGCAGTTTCGAAGGGATCAATCAGCCCCAGCATTTT	TRBV12-3/TRBV12-4	NA	many	TRBJ1-5
CASSQDFYSTAGNTIYF	TGTGCCAGCAGCCAAGATTTTTATTCGACAGCTGGAAACACCATATATTTT	TRBV3-1	NA	NA	TRBJ1-3
CASAKRRPNTGELFF	TGTGCCAGCGCGAAAAGACGGCCGAACACCGGGGAGCTGTTTTTT	TRBV2	NA	NA	TRBJ2-2
CAISERQAPEAFF	TGTGCCATCAGTGAGCGACAGGCCCCCGAAGCTTTCTTT	TRBV10-3	NA	few	TRBJ1-1
CASSLKVASTDTQYF	TGTGCCAGCAGCTTAAAGGTTGCGAGCACAGATACGCAGTATTTT	TRBV7-9	NA	NA	TRBJ2-3
CASRPRDRVQGTQYF	TGTGCCAGCAGGCCCCGGGACAGGGTTCAGGGGACCCAGTACTTC	TRBV6-2/TRBV6-3	TRBD1	NA	TRBJ2-5
CASKPGLSQETQYF	TGTGCCAGCAAACCGGGACTATCGCAAGAGACCCAGTACTTC	TRBV12-3/TRBV12-4	TRBD2	many	TRBJ2-5
CASSRDPADDSPLHF	TGTGCCAGCAGTCGGGACCCTGCGGATGATTCACCCCTCCACTTT	TRBV6-1	NA	NA	TRBJ1-6
CASSEYRGGQYEQYF	TGTGCCAGCAGTGAATATCGGGGGGGACAGTACGAGCAGTACTTC	TRBV25-1	NA	NA	TRBJ2-7
CASSSGLARDTQYF	TGTGCCAGCAGCTCGGGACTAGCGCGAGATACGCAGTATTTT	TRBV7-2	TRBD2	NA	TRBJ2-3
CSGQVAAGELFF	TGCAGCGGACAGGTAGCTGCGGGGGAGCTGTTTTTT	TRBV29-1	NA	NA	TRBJ2-2
CASSYGTSTSNYEQYF	TGTGCCAGCAGTTACGGGACATCGACTAGTAACTACGAGCAGTACTTC	TRBV12-3/TRBV12-4	NA	many	TRBJ2-7
CASRQGQGANNSPLHF	TGTGCCAGCAGACAGGGACAGGGGGCAAATAATTCACCCCTCCACTTT	TRBV12-3/TRBV12-4	TRBD1	NA	TRBJ1-6
CASSLISDRNTEAFF	TGCGCCAGCAGCCTTATATCAGACAGGAACACTGAAGCTTTCTTT	TRBV4-1	NA	few	TRBJ1-1
CASSPLWVLSGANVLTF	TGTGCCAGCAGCCCGCTTTGGGTCCTCTCTGGGGCCAACGTCCTGACTTTC	TRBV11-1	NA	few	TRBJ2-6
CASSPSGLLNTGELFF	TGTGCCAGCAGTCCTTCGGGACTACTAAACACCGGGGAGCTGTTTTTT	TRBV6-2/TRBV6-3	TRBD2	few	TRBJ2-2
CARVPFQCSYEQYF	TGTGCCAGGGTTCCGTTCCAGTGTTCCTACGAGCAGTACTTC	TRBV7-7	NA	few	TRBJ2-7
CASSFHGYTGELFF	TGTGCCAGCAGTTTTCATGGGTACACCGGGGAGCTGTTTTTT	TRBV12-3/TRBV12-4	NA	many	TRBJ2-2
CAISPGLAGGARELFF	TGTGCCATCAGCCCCGGACTCGCGGGAGGGGCCAGGGAGCTGTTTTTT	TRBV15	TRBD2	NA	TRBJ2-2
CASSQQFSGELFF	TGCGCCAGCAGCCAACAGTTCAGCGGGGAGCTGTTTTTT	TRBV4-1	NA	many	TRBJ2-2
CATSDPAGAPTDTQYF	TGTGCCACCAGTGATCCAGCGGGAGCCCCCACAGATACGCAGTATTTT	TRBV24-1	TRBD2	few	TRBJ2-3
CSAPGIRGSYNEQFF	TGCAGCGCCCCGGGGATCAGGGGGTCCTACAATGAGCAGTTCTTC	TRBV29-1	TRBD1	NA	TRBJ2-1
CASSLAGGGKNIQYF	TGCGCCAGCAGCCTAGCGGGAGGCGGAAAAAACATTCAGTACTTC	TRBV5-1	TRBD2	NA	TRBJ2-4
CASKDGKREGPNNEQFF	TGTGCCAGCAAGGATGGGAAGCGGGAGGGGCCTAACAATGAGCAGTTCTTC	TRBV7-9	TRBD2	NA	TRBJ2-1
CASSLALSGGTIGIGAKNIQYF	TGCGCCAGCAGCTTGGCTCTCAGCGGGGGGACTATTGGTATTGGTGCCAAAAACATTCAGTACTTC	TRBV5-1	TRBD2	NA	TRBJ2-4
CATSREQGPDTQYF	TGTGCCACCAGCAGAGAACAGGGTCCAGATACGCAGTATTTT	TRBV15	NA	few	TRBJ2-3
CASSYSVPRTETQYF	TGTGCCAGCAGTTACTCTGTTCCCAGGACAGAGACCCAGTACTTC	TRBV6-5	NA	few	TRBJ2-5
CASGLLPSDNEQFF	TGTGCTAGTGGTTTGCTCCCCAGCGACAATGAGCAGTTCTTC	TRBV12-5	NA	few	TRBJ2-1
CSVLRTSGAITDTQYF	TGCAGCGTTCTTAGGACTAGCGGGGCCATAACAGATACGCAGTATTTT	TRBV29-1	TRBD2	few	TRBJ2-3
CASSTVGQISNQPQHF	TGTGCCAGTAGTACCGTGGGACAGATTAGCAATCAGCCCCAGCATTTT	TRBV19	TRBD1	NA	TRBJ1-5
CASSAGSAVLAGVETQYF	TGCGCCAGCAGCGCAGGTTCGGCGGTTCTAGCGGGAGTAGAGACCCAGTACTTC	TRBV4-1	TRBD2	NA	TRBJ2-5
CASSATGGSEAFF	TGTGCCAGCAGTGCGACAGGGGGCTCTGAAGCTTTCTTT	TRBV6-1	TRBD1	many	TRBJ1-1
CASSVGSEQFF	TGTGCCAGCAGCGTGGGAAGTGAGCAGTTCTTC	TRBV9	NA	many	TRBJ2-1